Sequencing of this TCR beta chain was carried out in a study of cytomegalovirus exposure and HLA in healthy donors. The wider study: Falling in the Caucasian-associated ancestry cluster were roughly 86% of a few hundred genotyped donors.

This CDR3 has 15 residues. Trimming cost V 2 bases and J 3 bases; bases outside gene matches: 6. Germline CDR1 reads SGHRS; CDR2 reads YFSETQ. Both 60 Vbeta primers and 13 Jbeta primers went into the PCR. Only in-frame clones appear in the TCRdb table, and some are missing; sequencing was by immunoSEQ multiplex PCR. The top ten clones hold roughly 7% of a sample with some 130,000 clones, about 70% of them seen once. This clonotype was sampled from a male donor in good health and CMV-seronegative. Input material: PBMCs. The rearrangement links TRBV5-1 to TRBJ2-7; 9 bases agree with TRBD1. The CDR3 protein is CASSFGTGPIYEQYF. DNA of the CDR3: TGCGCCAGCAGCTTTGGGACAGGGCCCATCTACGAGCAGTACTTC.